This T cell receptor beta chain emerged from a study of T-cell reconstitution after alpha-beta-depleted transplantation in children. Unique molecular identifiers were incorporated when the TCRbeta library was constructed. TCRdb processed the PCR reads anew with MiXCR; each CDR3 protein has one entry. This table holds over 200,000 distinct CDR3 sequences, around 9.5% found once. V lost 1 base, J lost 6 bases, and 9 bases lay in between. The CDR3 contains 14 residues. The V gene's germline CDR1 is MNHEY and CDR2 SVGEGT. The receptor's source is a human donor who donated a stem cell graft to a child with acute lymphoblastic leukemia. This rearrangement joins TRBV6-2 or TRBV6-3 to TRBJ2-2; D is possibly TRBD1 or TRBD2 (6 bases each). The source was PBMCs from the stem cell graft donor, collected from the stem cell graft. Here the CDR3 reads CASSYWGAAGELFF. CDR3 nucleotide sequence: TGTGCCAGCAGTTACTGGGGGGCGGCCGGGGAGCTGTTTTTT.